What follows are 18 T cell receptor beta chains derived from one specimen sequenced in a study of T cells in localized non-small cell lung cancer. Repertoires were generated with immunoSEQ multiplex PCR, while TCRdb's copy carries only in-frame clones and drops some. The table shows 15,000 to 20,000 clones, with around 83% occurring only once. The sequencing here drew on peripheral blood, taken before any cancer treatment. Receptors were obtained from a man aged 40 to 70 with stage I lung adenocarcinoma.

The chain recombines TRBV4-1 with TRBJ2-7; TRBD2 might be the D (5 bases). This CDR3 spans 15 amino acids. Germline V gene lookup returns CDR1 MGHRA and CDR2 YSYEKL. V lost 0 bases and J lost 9, with 18 bases in between. DNA of the CDR3: TGCGCCAGCAGCCAAGACACCCGGACGGGAACTGTGCAGTACTTC. This codes for CASSQDTRTGTVQYF.

The rearrangement joins TRBV5-5 to TRBJ1-5, with D possibly TRBD1 on 5 matching bases. The germline V and J ends were trimmed by 0 bases and 9 bases, with 13 bases remaining between them. The germline CDR1 and CDR2 sequences are SGHKS and YYEKEE (reference sequence). The CDR3 extends over 14 amino acids. CDR3 coding DNA: TGTGCCAGCAGCTTGGAGGCAGGGAGGATGCCCCAGCATTTT. The encoded protein is CASSLEAGRMPQHF.

The chain employs TRBV11-1 and TRBJ2-1; the D is unclear. CDR1 and CDR2 (germline): SGHAT, FQDESV (reference sequence). The CDR3 is made up of 12 amino acids. The germline V and J ends were trimmed by 1 base and 10 bases, with 8 bases remaining between them. CDR3 nucleotide sequence: TGTGCCAGCAGCTTAGTATACCCCGAGCAGTTCTTC. Protein sequence: CASSLVYPEQFF.

The sample holds a few counts of this clone. The rearrangement links TRBV4-2 to TRBJ1-2; D uncertain. CDR3 length: 14 residues. Germline-derived CDR1 and CDR2 are LGHNA and YNFKEQ. V was clipped by 1 base and J by 2 bases, with 8 bases between them. CDR3 residues: CASSQVTDNYGYTF. The CDR3 nucleotides are TGTGCCAGCAGCCAAGTCACCGACAACTATGGCTACACCTTC.

V usage is TRBV7-9 and J usage is TRBJ2-5, with 9 nucleotides matching TRBD1. CDR1 is SEHNR, CDR2 FQNEAQ, per germline (reference sequence). After removal of 5 bases from V and 6 bases from J, the junction contained 10 bases not matched to a gene. The CDR3 consists of 15 residues. CDR3 sequence (DNA): TGTGCCAGCAGCCGAGCGACAGGGGGTAGGAAGACCCAGTACTTC. Amino acid sequence: CASSRATGGRKTQYF.

The chain has TRBV7-7 and TRBJ2-1, with 9 bases that match TRBD2. Germline lookup yields CDR1 SSHAT and CDR2 FNYEAQ (reference sequence). V lost 1 base and J lost 10; bases outside the gene matches: 5. This CDR3 has 14 residues. The chain's CDR3 is CASSLEGLAGEQFF. The CDR3 DNA reads TGTGCCAGCAGCTTAGAGGGACTAGCAGGGGAGCAGTTCTTC.

V is TRBV10-2 and J is TRBJ1-1; TRBD1 might be the D (5 bases). CDR3 length equals 13 residues. V was clipped by 1 base and J by 5 bases, with 8 bases between them. Germline loops: CDR1 WSHSY, CDR2 SAAADI. This CDR3 reads CASSEFGGTEAFF. DNA of the CDR3: TGCGCCAGCAGTGAGTTCGGGGGTACTGAAGCTTTCTTT.

This clone was seen only a few times. The chain employs TRBV6-1 and TRBJ1-2; 9 bases fit TRBD1. The trim removed 6 bases at V and 3 bases at J, leaving 11 bases unmatched. The CDR3 runs to 16 residues. Germline CDR1 is MNHNS and CDR2 is SASEGT. The CDR3 here is CASRETSTGGDYGYTF. The CDR3 nucleotides are TGTGCCAGCAGAGAAACTTCGACAGGGGGGGACTATGGCTACACCTTC.

This chain links TRBV9 with TRBJ1-6; D remains ambiguous. The V end was cut by 3 bases, the J end by 6 bases, with 7 bases between. Germline CDR1 reads SGDLS; CDR2 reads YYNGEE. CDR3 length: 13 amino acids. The chain's CDR3 is CASSEGFNSPLHF. CDR3 bases: TGTGCCAGCAGCGAGGGATTTAATTCACCCCTCCACTTT.

The chain employs TRBV6-5 and TRBJ1-2; D unclear. There are 13 residues in the CDR3. Trimming pared 6 bases from V and 2 bases from J, leaving 10 bases between. CDR1 and CDR2 from the germline V gene are MNHEY and SVGAGI. The CDR3 reads CASRKGGNYGYTF. CDR3 DNA: TGTGCCAGCAGAAAGGGAGGAAACTATGGCTACACCTTC.

This chain joins TRBV2 and TRBJ2-5, with a tentative D call TRBD2 (6 bases). Trimming left V 6 bases short and J 3 bases short, with 17 bases between. The germline V gene has CDR1 SNHLY and CDR2 FYNNEI. The CDR3 is 15 amino acids. CDR3 nucleotides: TGTGCCAGCAGACCCTTGGGGGGAGACAAAGAGACCCAGTACTTC. This codes for CASRPLGGDKETQYF. The full variable domain, in which reference TRBV2 and TRBJ2-5 provide the parts outside the CDR3, is EPEVTQTPSHQVTQMGQEVILRCVPISNHLYFYWYRQILGQKVEFLVSFYNNEISEKSEIFDDQFSVERPDGSNFTLKIRSTKLEDSAMYFCASRPLGGDKETQYFGPGTRLLVL.

The V and J genes are TRBV5-6 and TRBJ1-2; D is ambiguous. This CDR3 has 15 amino acids. Germline CDR1 and CDR2: SGHDT and YYEEEE. The V end was cut by 4 bases, the J end by 0 bases, with 13 bases between. The CDR3 region is CASSPGHSTNYGYTF. The CDR3 DNA sequence: TGTGCCAGCAGCCCTGGTCACAGTACTAACTATGGCTACACCTTC.

The chain is built from TRBV5-4 and TRBJ1-2; D remains unclear. Trimming cost V 0 bases and J 1 base, with 7 bases left between them. Germline V gene data show CDR1 as SGHNT and CDR2 as YYREEE (reference sequence). The CDR3 is 14 amino acids. CDR3 sequence: CASSLARNNYGYTF. CDR3 nucleotides: TGTGCCAGCAGCTTGGCCCGGAATAACTATGGCTACACCTTC.

This clone was counted a few times. The chain is built from TRBV28 and TRBJ1-2, with 7 nucleotides matching TRBD1. The junction had 10 bases not matched to a gene; V was cut back by 2 bases and J by 4 bases. The CDR3 has 16 residues. Germline CDR1 and CDR2: MDHEN and SYDVKM. This chain's CDR3 is CASSLMGQGEFYGYTF. The DNA for the CDR3 is TGTGCCAGCAGTTTAATGGGGCAGGGGGAATTCTATGGCTACACCTTC.

The V call is TRBV7-9, the J call TRBJ2-5; D is possibly TRBD1 or TRBD2 (5 bases each). V lost 6 bases, J lost 5 bases, and 16 bases lay in between. CDR1 and CDR2 (germline): SEHNR, FQNEAQ (reference sequence). This CDR3 spans 14 amino acids. CDR3 in amino acids: CASSFPGPAETQYF. CDR3 DNA: TGTGCCAGCAGTTTTCCGGGACCAGCTGAGACCCAGTACTTC.

CDR3 region: CASSDGQGRETQYF. The CDR3 DNA reads TGTGCCAGCAGTGACGGACAGGGGAGGGAGACCCAGTACTTC. This chain links TRBV6-1 with TRBJ2-5; 9 bases align to TRBD1. The CDR3 is made up of 14 amino acids. J gave up 5 bases and V 3 bases, and 4 bases lay outside the gene matches. Germline CDR1 is MNHNS and CDR2 is SASEGT.

The chain carries TRBV2 and TRBJ2-1, with D hard to call. The V gene's germline CDR1 is SNHLY and CDR2 FYNNEI. This CDR3 contains 12 residues. Deletions cut 7 bases from V and 6 bases from J, with 10 bases between. The CDR3 sequence: CASTDRRNEQFF. The DNA of the CDR3 is TGTGCCAGCACGGATCGTCGCAATGAGCAGTTCTTC.

The chain couples TRBV7-8 to TRBJ2-7, with TRBD1 matching 7 bases. Germline V lookup: CDR1 SGHVS, CDR2 FQNEAQ. V trimming: 1 base; J trimming: 4 bases; junction bases outside the gene matches: 7. The CDR3 runs to 15 residues. The chain's CDR3 is CASSLGDSAIYEQYF. DNA for the CDR3: TGTGCCAGCAGCTTAGGGGACAGCGCAATTTACGAGCAGTACTTC.